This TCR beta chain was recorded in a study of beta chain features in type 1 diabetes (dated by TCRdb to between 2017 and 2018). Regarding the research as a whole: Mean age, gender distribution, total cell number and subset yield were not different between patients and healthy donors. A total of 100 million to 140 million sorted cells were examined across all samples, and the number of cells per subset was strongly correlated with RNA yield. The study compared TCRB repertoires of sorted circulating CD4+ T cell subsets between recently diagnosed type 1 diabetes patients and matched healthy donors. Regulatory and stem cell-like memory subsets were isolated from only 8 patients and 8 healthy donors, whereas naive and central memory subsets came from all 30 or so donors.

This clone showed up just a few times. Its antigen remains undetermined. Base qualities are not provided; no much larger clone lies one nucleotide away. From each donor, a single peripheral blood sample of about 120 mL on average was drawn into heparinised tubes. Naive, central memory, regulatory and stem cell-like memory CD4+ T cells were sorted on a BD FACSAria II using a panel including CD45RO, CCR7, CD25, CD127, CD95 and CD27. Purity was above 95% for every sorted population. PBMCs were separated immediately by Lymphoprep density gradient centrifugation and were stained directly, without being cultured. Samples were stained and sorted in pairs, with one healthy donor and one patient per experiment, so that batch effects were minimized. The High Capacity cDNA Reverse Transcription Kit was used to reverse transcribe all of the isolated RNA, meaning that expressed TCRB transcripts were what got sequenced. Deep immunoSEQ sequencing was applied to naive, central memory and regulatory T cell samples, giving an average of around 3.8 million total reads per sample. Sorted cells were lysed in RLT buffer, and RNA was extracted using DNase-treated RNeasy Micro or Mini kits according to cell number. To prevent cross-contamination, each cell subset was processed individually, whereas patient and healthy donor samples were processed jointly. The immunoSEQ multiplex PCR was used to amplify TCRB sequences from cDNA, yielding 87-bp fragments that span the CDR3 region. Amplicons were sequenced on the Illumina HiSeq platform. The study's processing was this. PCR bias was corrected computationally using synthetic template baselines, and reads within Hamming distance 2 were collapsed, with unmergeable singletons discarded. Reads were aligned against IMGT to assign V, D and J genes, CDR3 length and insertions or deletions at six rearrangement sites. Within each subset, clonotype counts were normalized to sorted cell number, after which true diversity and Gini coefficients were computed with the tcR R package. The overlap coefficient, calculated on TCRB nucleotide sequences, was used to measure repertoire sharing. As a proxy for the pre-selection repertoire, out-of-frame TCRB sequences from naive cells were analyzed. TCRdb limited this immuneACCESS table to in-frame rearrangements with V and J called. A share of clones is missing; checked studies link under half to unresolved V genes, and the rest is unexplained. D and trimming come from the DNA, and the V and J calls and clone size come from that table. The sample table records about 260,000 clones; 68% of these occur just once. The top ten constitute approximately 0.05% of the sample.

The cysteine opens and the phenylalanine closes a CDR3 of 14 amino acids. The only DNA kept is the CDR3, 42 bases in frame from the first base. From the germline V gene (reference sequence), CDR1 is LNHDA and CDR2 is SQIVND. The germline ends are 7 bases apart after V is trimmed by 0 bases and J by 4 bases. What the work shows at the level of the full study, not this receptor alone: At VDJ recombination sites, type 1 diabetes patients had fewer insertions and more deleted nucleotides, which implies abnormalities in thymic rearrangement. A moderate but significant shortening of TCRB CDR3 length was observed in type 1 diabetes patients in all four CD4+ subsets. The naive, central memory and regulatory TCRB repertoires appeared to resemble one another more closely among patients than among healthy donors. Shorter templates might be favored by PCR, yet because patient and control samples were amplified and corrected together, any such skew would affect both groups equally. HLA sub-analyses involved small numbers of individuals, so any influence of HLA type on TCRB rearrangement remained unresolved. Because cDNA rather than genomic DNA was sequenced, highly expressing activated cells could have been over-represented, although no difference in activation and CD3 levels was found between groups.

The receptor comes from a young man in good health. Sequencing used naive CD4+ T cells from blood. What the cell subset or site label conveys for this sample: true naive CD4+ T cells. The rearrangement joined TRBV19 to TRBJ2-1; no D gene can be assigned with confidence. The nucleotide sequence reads TGTGCCAGTAGTATAGAGGGCGAGTACAATGAGCAGTTCTTC. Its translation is CASSIEGEYNEQFF.